Each of the 11 T cell receptor beta chains below was sequenced from the same sample in a study of PD-L1 blockade in urothelial cancer. The time point denotes: pretreatment peripheral blood. Repertoires were generated with immunoSEQ multiplex PCR, while TCRdb's copy carries only in-frame clones and drops some. The sample contains approximately 86,000 clones, approximately 86% of which appear only once. The sequenced sample was PBMCs, obtained around atezolizumab (anti-PD-L1) treatment. These receptors came from a man in his forties with urothelial cancer.

This sequence joins TRBV9 and TRBJ2-1, with TRBD1 matching 8 bases. J gave up 9 bases and V 4 bases, and 9 bases lay outside the gene matches. CDR1 is SGDLS, CDR2 YYNGEE, per germline. The CDR3 spans 14 residues. CDR3 sequence: CASSFGAGGGEQFF. CDR3 DNA sequence: TGTGCCAGCAGCTTCGGGGCAGGGGGCGGTGAGCAGTTCTTC.

V and J are TRBV9 and TRBJ2-7, with D possibly being TRBD2 (6 bases). The CDR3 is 13 residues long. V lost 3 bases and J lost 4, with 11 bases in between. From germline, CDR1 is SGDLS and CDR2 YYNGEE. CDR3 coding DNA: TGTGCCAGCAGCGAGGATAGCGGATACGAGCAGTACTTC. It is translated as CASSEDSGYEQYF.

The gene calls are TRBV15 and TRBJ2-4, with D possibly TRBD1 on 6 matching bases. Trimming left V 2 bases short and J 0 bases short, with 14 bases between. The CDR3 is 17 residues long. Per the germline V gene, CDR1 is LNHNV and CDR2 is YYDKDF (reference sequence). In nucleotides, the CDR3 is TGTGCCACCAGCAGAAAACAGGGATCAATAGCCAAAAACATTCAGTACTTC. Its translation: CATSRKQGSIAKNIQYF.

The genes are TRBV9 and TRBJ2-7; D is undetermined. This CDR3 is built from 16 residues. The germline V gene encodes CDR1 SGDLS and CDR2 YYNGEE. Between the trimmed V and J ends, which lost 0 bases and 4 bases, there was a span of 17 bases. The CDR3 region has the DNA TGTGCCAGCAGCGTAGCGGGTAATACGGAGTTGTACGAGCAGTACTTC. It specifies CASSVAGNTELYEQYF. The variable domain in full, completed from reference TRBV9 and TRBJ2-7, reads DSGVTQTPKHLITATGQRVTLRCSPRSGDLSVYWYQQSLDQGLQFLIQYYNGEERAKGNILERFSAQQFPDLHSELNLSSLELGDSALYFCASSVAGNTELYEQYFGPGTRLTVT.

The chain carries TRBV5-6 and TRBJ1-1, with D perhaps matching TRBD1 (5 bases). Trimming left V 4 bases short and J 7 bases short, with 20 bases between. CDR1 and CDR2 (germline): SGHDT, YYEEEE. CDR3 length: 15 amino acids. The DNA of the CDR3 is TGTGCCAGCAGCCCCTATCCGTCGGGGACTTTTGAAGCTTTCTTT. It codes for CASSPYPSGTFEAFF.

The chain links TRBV7-9 to TRBJ2-5, with 10 bases lining up with TRBD1. The CDR3 extends over 12 amino acids. V lost 11 bases and J lost 3; bases outside the gene matches: 3. Germline values: CDR1 SEHNR, CDR2 FQNEAQ (reference sequence). The CDR3 reads CAGDRGKETQYF. The CDR3 DNA reads as TGTGCCGGGGACAGGGGAAAAGAGACCCAGTACTTC. The whole variable domain, filled in from reference TRBV7-9 and TRBJ2-5, reads DTGVSQNPRHKITKRGQNVTFRCDPISEHNRLYWYRQTLGQGPEFLTYFQNEAQLEKSRLLSDRFSAERPKGSFSTLEIQRTEQGDSAMYLCAGDRGKETQYFGPGTRLLVL.

This clone was detected once. The chain carries TRBV2 and TRBJ2-7; 7 positions match TRBD1. CDR3 length: 14 residues. Germline lookup yields CDR1 SNHLY and CDR2 FYNNEI. Germline trimming cut 6 bases from V and 0 bases from J; bases unmatched to any gene: 5. The CDR3: CASRTQGTSYEQYF. In DNA, the CDR3 is TGTGCCAGCAGGACACAGGGGACCTCCTACGAGCAGTACTTC. Full variable domain (missing parts from reference TRBV2 and TRBJ2-7): EPEVTQTPSHQVTQMGQEVILRCVPISNHLYFYWYRQILGQKVEFLVSFYNNEISEKSEIFDDQFSVERPDGSNFTLKIRSTKLEDSAMYFCASRTQGTSYEQYFGPGTRLTVT.

The chain carries TRBV5-1 and TRBJ1-1, with 9 bases lining up with TRBD1. The germline V gene has CDR1 SGHRS and CDR2 YFSETQ. The V gene end was trimmed by 5 bases and the J gene end by 1 base; junction bases not matched to a gene: 6. The CDR3 consists of 15 residues. CDR3 DNA: TGCGCCAGCAGAGGACGGACAGGGGAGAACACTGAAGCTTTCTTT. Translation gives CASRGRTGENTEAFF. Based on the CDR3 plus reference TRBV5-1 and TRBJ1-1, the full variable domain is KAGVTQTPRYLIKTRGQQVTLSCSPISGHRSVSWYQQTPGQGLQFLFEYFSETQRNKGNFPGRFSGRQFSNSRSEMNVSTLELGDSALYLCASRGRTGENTEAFFGQGTRLTVV.

V usage is TRBV2 and J usage is TRBJ2-5; a weak D match, TRBD1 (8 bases). The CDR3 sequence is 14 residues long. V dropped 7 bases and J dropped 4 bases, with 16 bases sitting between them. Per the germline V gene, CDR1 is SNHLY and CDR2 is FYNNEI. This chain's CDR3 is CASTTHRGGETQYF. The DNA for the CDR3 is TGTGCCAGCACAACTCACAGGGGGGGAGAGACCCAGTACTTC. The full variable domain, in which reference TRBV2 and TRBJ2-5 provide the parts outside the CDR3, is EPEVTQTPSHQVTQMGQEVILRCVPISNHLYFYWYRQILGQKVEFLVSFYNNEISEKSEIFDDQFSVERPDGSNFTLKIRSTKLEDSAMYFCASTTHRGGETQYFGPGTRLLVL.

This chain links TRBV2 with TRBJ1-4; a possible D gene is TRBD1 (5 bases). Germline V CDR1 and CDR2: SNHLY, FYNNEI. With 2 bases removed from V and 4 bases from J, the gap between germline ends came to 11 bases. The CDR3 is 15 residues long. CDR3 DNA sequence: TGTGCCAGCAGTGAATTGGGGCAGGTTAATGAAAAACTGTTTTTT. Residues: CASSELGQVNEKLFF.

The V gene is TRBV23-1, the J gene TRBJ1-1; D unclear. TRBV23-1 is placed among ORFs of uncertain function. V shed 2 bases and J shed 8 bases, with 21 bases lying between them. This CDR3 comprises 16 residues. Here the CDR3 reads CASSQPVLPCVKEAFF. The CDR3 DNA sequence: TGCGCCAGCAGTCAACCAGTCCTGCCCTGTGTTAAGGAAGCTTTCTTT.